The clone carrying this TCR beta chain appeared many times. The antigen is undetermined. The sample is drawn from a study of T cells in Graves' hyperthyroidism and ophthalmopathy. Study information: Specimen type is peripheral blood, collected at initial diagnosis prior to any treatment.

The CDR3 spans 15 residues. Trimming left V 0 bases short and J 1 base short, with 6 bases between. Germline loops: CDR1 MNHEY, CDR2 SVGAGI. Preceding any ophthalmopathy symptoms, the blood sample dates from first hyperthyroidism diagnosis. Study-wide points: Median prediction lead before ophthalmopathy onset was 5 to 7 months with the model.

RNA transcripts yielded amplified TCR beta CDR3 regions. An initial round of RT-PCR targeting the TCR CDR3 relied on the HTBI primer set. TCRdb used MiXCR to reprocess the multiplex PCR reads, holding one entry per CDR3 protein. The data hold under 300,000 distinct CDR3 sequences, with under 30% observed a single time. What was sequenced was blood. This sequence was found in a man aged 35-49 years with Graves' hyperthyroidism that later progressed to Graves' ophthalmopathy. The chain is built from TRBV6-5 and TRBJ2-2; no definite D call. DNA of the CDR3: TGTGCCAGCAGTTACTCAAAACAGAACACCGGGGAGCTGTTTTTT. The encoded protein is CASSYSKQNTGELFF.